The entry below gives a single T cell receptor (beta chain) sequence along with its context. TCRdb's table, derived via immunoSEQ multiplex PCR, lists solely in-frame clones and lacks some. The sample has some 170,000 clones; about 89% are singletons. This record belongs to a study of T cell responses to AZD1222 COVID-19 vaccine. V lost 3 bases to trimming and J lost 2 bases, with 7 bases between them. The CDR3 covers 13 residues. CDR1 SGHDN and CDR2 FVKESK come from the germline V gene. This specimen consisted of peripheral blood, obtained on day 0 of AZD1222 vaccination. The source is an adult in good health. The chain couples TRBV14 to TRBJ1-2, with unresolved D. The CDR3 here is CASSQELNYGYTF. DNA for the CDR3: TGTGCCAGCAGCCAGGAATTGAACTATGGCTACACCTTC. The full variable domain, completed using reference TRBV14 and TRBJ1-2, is EAGVTQFPSHSVIEKGQTVTLRCDPISGHDNLYWYRRVMGKEIKFLLHFVKESKQDESGMPNNRFLAERTGGTYSTLKVQPAELEDSGVYFCASSQELNYGYTFGSGTRLTVV.